The sequence of this T cell receptor beta chain was determined in a study of naive and memory T cell subsets. Study observations and caveats: Possibly reflecting memory cells re-expressing CD45RA, a few larger clonotypes occurred in naive repertoires, especially CD8.

This clonotype turned up a few times. What it binds is not known. V gave up 3 bases and J gave up 4 bases; unmatched junction bases: 5. The CDR3 has 14 amino acids. CDR1 KGHSH and CDR2 LQKENI come from the germline V gene. Two oligonucleotides, mixed equimolar, formed the beta constant-region primer covering TRBC1 and TRBC2. Nested alpha and beta constant-region primers with the SP2 primer drove four PCR rounds on ligated cDNA. One entry per CDR3 protein, called by TCRdb with MiXCR from the UMI-ligation and nested PCR reads. The repertoire holds 120,000 to 150,000 distinct CDR3 sequences, with approximately 22% as singletons.

The source material was naive CD4+ T cells from blood. This receptor was taken from a human donor in good health. J is TRBJ1-2 and V is TRBV18, with 7 nucleotides matching TRBD1. The chain's CDR3 is CASSPETGSYGYTF. The CDR3 DNA follows: TGTGCCAGCTCACCGGAGACAGGGTCCTATGGCTACACCTTC.